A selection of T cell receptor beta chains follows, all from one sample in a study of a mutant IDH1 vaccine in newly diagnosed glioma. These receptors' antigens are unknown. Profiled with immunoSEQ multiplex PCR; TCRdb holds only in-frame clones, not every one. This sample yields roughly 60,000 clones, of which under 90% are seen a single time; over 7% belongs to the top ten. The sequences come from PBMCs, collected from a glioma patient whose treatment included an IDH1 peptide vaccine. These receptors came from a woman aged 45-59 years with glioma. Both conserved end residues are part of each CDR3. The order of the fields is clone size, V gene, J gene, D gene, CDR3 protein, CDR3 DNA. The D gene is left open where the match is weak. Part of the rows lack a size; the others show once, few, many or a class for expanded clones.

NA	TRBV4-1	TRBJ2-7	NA	CASSQTFGTTTGQYF	TGCGCCAGCAGCCAAACGTTTGGGACAACTACGGGGCAGTACTTC
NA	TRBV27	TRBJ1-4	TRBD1	CASSEGQGVEKLFF	TGTGCCAGCAGTGAGGGACAGGGTGTCGAAAAACTGTTTTTT
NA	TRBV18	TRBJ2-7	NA	CASSPPSSILEQYF	TGTGCCAGCTCACCACCGTCCTCTATTCTAGAGCAGTACTTC
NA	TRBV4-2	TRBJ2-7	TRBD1	CASSAPGQGFYEQYF	TGTGCCAGCAGTGCACCGGGACAGGGGTTCTACGAGCAGTACTTC
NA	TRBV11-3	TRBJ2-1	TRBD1	CASSPTGGAYNEQFF	TGTGCCAGCAGCCCGACAGGGGGCGCATACAATGAGCAGTTCTTC
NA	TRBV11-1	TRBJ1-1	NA	CASSPRPEVSAFF	TGTGCCAGCAGCCCCCGACCGGAAGTCTCGGCTTTCTTT
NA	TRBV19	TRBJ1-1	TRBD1	CATEKNLKTGGHTEAFF	TGTGCCACCGAGAAGAATCTAAAAACAGGGGGACACACTGAAGCTTTCTTT
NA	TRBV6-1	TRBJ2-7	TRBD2	CASSTVSGGTYEQYF	TGTGCCAGCAGTACTGTTAGCGGGGGTACCTACGAGCAGTACTTC
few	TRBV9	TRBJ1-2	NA	CASSPRGLDYGYTF	TGTGCCAGCAGCCCCAGGGGCCTGGACTATGGCTACACCTTC
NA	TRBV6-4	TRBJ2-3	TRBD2	CASSDSLLAGATGRSNTQYF	TGTGCCAGCAGTGACTCCCTGCTAGCGGGGGCCACAGGAAGATCCAATACGCAGTATTTT
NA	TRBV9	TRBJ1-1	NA	CASNQGGGNTEAFF	TGTGCCAGCAATCAAGGGGGGGGGAACACTGAAGCTTTCTTT
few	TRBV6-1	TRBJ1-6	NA	CASRNSPLHF	TGTGCCAGCCGGAATTCACCCCTCCACTTT
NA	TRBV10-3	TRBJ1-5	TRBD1	CAIRQGEPQHF	TGTGCCATCAGACAGGGGGAGCCCCAGCATTTT
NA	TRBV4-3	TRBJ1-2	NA	CASSQDWGSGGYTF	TGCGCCAGCAGCCAAGATTGGGGGTCGGGTGGCTACACCTTC
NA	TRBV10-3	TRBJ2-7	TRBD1	CAIRGQGAAYEQYF	TGTGCCATCAGGGGACAGGGGGCTGCCTACGAGCAGTACTTC
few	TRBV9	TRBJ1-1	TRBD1	CASSGRDRSHVF	TGTGCCAGCAGCGGCCGGGACAGGTCTCACGTTTTT
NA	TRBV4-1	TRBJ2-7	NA	CASSQAGAYEQYF	TGCGCCAGCAGCCAGGCCGGTGCCTACGAGCAGTACTTC
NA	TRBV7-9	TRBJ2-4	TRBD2	CASSLTWEGLAVKNIQYF	TGTGCCAGCAGCTTAACGTGGGAGGGACTAGCGGTTAAAAACATTCAGTACTTC
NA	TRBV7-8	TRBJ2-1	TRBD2	CASSLSSGGHNEQFF	TGTGCCAGCAGCTTGAGTAGCGGGGGCCACAATGAGCAGTTCTTC
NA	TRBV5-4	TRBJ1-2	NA	CASSLAPGGYGYTF	TGTGCCAGCAGCTTGGCCCCGGGCGGCTATGGCTACACCTTC
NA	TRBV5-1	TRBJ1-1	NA	CASSWATANTEAFF	TGCGCCAGCAGCTGGGCGACAGCGAACACTGAAGCTTTCTTT
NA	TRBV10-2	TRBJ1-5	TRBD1	CASRGDRGSQPQHF	TGCGCCAGCAGGGGGGACAGGGGGAGTCAGCCCCAGCATTTT
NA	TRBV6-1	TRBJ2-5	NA	CASRERGGRETQYF	TGTGCCAGCAGGGAGAGGGGGGGCCGGGAGACCCAGTACTTC
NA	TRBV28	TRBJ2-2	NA	CASNMNGELFF	TGTGCCAGCAATATGAACGGGGAGCTGTTTTTT
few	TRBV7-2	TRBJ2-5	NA	CASSLNPYQETQYF	TGTGCCAGCAGCTTAAACCCATACCAAGAGACCCAGTACTTC
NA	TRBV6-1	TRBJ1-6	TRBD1	CASSLGQGNSPLHF	TGTGCCAGCAGCTTGGGACAGGGGAATTCACCCCTCCACTTT
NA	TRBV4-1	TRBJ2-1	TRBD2	CASSQGRGGLGEQFF	TGCGCCAGCAGCCAGGGGCGGGGGGGCCTCGGGGAGCAGTTCTTC
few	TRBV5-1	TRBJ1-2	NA	CASSLAGRSLTF	TGCGCCAGCAGCTTGGCCGGCAGGAGCCTAACCTTC
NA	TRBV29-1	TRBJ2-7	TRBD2	CSVETGLVDEQYF	TGCAGCGTTGAAACGGGACTAGTAGACGAGCAGTACTTC
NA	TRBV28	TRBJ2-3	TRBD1	CASSWIQGDGTDTQYF	TGTGCCAGCAGTTGGATTCAGGGGGATGGGACAGATACGCAGTATTTT
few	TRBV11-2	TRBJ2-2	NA	CASRERGNTGELFF	TGTGCCAGCAGGGAACGGGGAAACACCGGGGAGCTGTTTTTT
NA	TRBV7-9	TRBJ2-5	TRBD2	CASSRWTSGGGQTQYF	TGTGCCAGCAGCAGATGGACTAGCGGGGGGGGGCAGACCCAGTACTTC
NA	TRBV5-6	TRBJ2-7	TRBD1	CASSRIDRGLYYEQYF	TGTGCCAGCAGCAGGATAGACAGGGGACTTTACTACGAGCAGTACTTC
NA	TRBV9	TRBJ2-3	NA	CASSVEGRANTDTQYF	TGTGCCAGCAGCGTAGAGGGCAGGGCGAACACAGATACGCAGTATTTT